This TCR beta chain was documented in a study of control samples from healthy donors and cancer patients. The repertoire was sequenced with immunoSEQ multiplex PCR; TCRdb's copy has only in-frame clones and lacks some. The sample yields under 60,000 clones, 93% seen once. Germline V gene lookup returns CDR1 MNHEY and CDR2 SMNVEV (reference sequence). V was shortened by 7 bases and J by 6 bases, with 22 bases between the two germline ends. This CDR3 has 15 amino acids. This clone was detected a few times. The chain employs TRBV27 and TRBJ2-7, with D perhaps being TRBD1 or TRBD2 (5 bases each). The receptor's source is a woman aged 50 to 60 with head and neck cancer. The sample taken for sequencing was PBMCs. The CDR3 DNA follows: TGTGCCAGCATAGCGTTTTTGGAACCGGGACCCGAGCAGTACTTC. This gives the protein CASIAFLEPGPEQYF.